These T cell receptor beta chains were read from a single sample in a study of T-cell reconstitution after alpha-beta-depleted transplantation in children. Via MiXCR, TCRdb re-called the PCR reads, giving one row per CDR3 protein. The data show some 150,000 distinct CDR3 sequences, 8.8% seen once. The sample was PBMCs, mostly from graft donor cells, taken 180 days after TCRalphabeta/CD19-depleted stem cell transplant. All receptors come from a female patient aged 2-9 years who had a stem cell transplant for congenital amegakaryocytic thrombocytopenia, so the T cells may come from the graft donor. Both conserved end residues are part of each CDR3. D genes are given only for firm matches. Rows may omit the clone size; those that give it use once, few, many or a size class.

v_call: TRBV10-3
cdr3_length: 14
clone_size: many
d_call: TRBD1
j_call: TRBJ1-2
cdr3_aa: CAMNPGTGTYGYTF
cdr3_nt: TGTGCCATGAACCCCGGGACAGGCACTTATGGCTACACCTTC

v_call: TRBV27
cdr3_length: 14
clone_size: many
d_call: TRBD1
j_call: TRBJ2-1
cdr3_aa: CASSAWTGYNEQFF
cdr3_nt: TGTGCCAGCAGTGCCTGGACAGGGTACAATGAGCAGTTCTTC

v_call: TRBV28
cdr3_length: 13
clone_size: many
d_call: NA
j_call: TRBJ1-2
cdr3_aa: CASSFAAFYGYTF
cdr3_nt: TGTGCCAGCAGTTTCGCGGCCTTCTATGGCTACACCTTC

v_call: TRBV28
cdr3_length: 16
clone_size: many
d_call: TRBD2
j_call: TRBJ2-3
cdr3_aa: CASSLLTSGITDTQYF
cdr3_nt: TGTGCCAGCAGTTTATTGACTAGCGGGATTACAGATACGCAGTATTTT

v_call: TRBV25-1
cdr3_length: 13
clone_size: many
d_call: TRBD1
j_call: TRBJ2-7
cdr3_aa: CASSEGTGGEQYF
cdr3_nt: TGTGCCAGCAGTGAAGGGACAGGGGGCGAGCAGTACTTC

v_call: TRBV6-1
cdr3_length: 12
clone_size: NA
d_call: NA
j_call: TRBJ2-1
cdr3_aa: CASNSSFGEQFF
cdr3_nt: TGTGCCAGCAATTCTAGCTTTGGTGAGCAGTTCTTC

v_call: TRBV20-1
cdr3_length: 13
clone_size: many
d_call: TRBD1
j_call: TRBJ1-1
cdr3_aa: CSALRGLNTEAFF
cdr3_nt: TGCAGTGCTCTCAGGGGGCTGAACACTGAAGCTTTCTTT

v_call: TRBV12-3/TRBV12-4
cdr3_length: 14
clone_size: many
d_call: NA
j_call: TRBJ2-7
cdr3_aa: CASSGTVSSYEQYF
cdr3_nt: TGTGCCAGCAGTGGGACTGTCAGCTCCTACGAGCAGTACTTC

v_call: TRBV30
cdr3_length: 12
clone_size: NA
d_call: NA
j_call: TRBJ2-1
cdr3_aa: CAWSVLWGEQFF
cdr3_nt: TGTGCCTGGAGTGTACTATGGGGGGAGCAGTTCTTC

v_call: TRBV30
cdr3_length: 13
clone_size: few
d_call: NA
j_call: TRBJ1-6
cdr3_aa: CAWSVQDRRAIHF
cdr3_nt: TGTGCCTGGAGTGTCCAAGACAGGAGGGCAATCCACTTT

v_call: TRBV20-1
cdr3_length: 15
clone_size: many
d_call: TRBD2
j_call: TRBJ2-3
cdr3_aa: CSARGLAGAPGPQYF
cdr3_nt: TGCAGTGCTAGAGGGCTAGCGGGGGCCCCAGGTCCGCAGTATTTT

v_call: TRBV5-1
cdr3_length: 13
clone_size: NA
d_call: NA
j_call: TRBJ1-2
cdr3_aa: CASSSPFGLGYTF
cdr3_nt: TGCGCCAGCAGCTCGCCTTTTGGGCTTGGCTACACCTTC

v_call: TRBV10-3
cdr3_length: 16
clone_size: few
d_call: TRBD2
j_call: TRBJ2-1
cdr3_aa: CAISDSGSPGGNEQFF
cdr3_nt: TGTGCCATCAGTGATAGCGGGAGCCCCGGGGGCAATGAGCAGTTCTTC

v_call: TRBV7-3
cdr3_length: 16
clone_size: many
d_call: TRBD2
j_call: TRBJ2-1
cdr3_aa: CASSRVAGSSYNEQFF
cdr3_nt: TGTGCCAGCAGCCGCGTAGCGGGAAGCTCCTACAATGAGCAGTTCTTC

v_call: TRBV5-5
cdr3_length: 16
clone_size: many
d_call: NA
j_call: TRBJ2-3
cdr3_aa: CASSSSRDVARDTQYF
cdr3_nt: TGTGCCAGCAGCTCCTCCCGGGACGTCGCTAGGGATACGCAGTATTTT

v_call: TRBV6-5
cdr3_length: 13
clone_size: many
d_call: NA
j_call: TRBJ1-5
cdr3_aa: CASSYGLAQPQHF
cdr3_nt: TGTGCCAGCAGTTACGGCTTGGCTCAGCCCCAGCATTTT

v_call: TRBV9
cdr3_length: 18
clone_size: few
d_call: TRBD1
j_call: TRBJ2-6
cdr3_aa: CASSAPGQGPSGANVLTF
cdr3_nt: TGTGCCAGCAGCGCGCCGGGACAGGGGCCCTCTGGGGCCAACGTCCTGACTTTC

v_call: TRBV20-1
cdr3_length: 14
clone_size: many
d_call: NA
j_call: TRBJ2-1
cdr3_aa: CSAETSSSYNEQFF
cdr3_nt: TGCAGTGCTGAAACGAGTAGCTCCTACAATGAGCAGTTCTTC

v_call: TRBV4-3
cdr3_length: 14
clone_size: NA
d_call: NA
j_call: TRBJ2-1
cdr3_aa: CASSQDLGGNEQFF
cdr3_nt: TGCGCCAGCAGCCAAGACCTGGGCGGTAATGAGCAGTTCTTC

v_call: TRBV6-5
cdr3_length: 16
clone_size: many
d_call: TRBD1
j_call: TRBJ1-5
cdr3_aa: CASRGPGTGNNQPQHF
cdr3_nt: TGTGCCAGCAGGGGTCCCGGGACAGGTAACAATCAGCCCCAGCATTTT

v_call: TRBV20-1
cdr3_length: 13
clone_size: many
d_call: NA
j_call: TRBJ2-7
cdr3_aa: CSAGDTNPYEQYF
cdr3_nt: TGCAGTGCGGGGGACACCAACCCTTACGAGCAGTACTTC

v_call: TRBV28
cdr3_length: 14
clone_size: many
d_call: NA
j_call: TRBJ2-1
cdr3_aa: CATRKSGGGYEQFF
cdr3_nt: TGTGCCACCAGGAAGTCAGGGGGAGGCTATGAGCAGTTCTTC

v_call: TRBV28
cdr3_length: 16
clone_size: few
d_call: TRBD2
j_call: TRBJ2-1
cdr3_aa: CASSSRWSSGYNEQFF
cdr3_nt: TGTGCCAGCAGTTCTCGGTGGTCTAGCGGATACAATGAGCAGTTCTTC

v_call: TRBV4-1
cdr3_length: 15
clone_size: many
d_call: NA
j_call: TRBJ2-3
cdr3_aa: CASSQDFRSWDTQYF
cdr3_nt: TGCGCCAGCAGCCAAGATTTCCGTTCCTGGGATACGCAGTATTTT

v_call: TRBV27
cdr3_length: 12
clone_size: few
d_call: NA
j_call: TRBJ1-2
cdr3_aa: CASSRVGDGYTF
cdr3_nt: TGTGCCAGCAGCCGAGTCGGGGATGGCTACACCTTC

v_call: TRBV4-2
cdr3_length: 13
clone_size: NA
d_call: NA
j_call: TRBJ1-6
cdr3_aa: CASSLGPQGTIHF
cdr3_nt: TGTGCCAGCAGCCTAGGGCCGCAGGGGACGATCCACTTT

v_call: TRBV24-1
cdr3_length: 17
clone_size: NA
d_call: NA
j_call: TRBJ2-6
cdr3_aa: CATSDSTTLSGANVLTF
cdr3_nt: TGTGCCACCAGTGATTCCACCACCCTCTCTGGGGCCAACGTCCTGACTTTC

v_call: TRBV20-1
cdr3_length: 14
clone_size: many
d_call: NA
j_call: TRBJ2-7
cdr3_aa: CSARGDGGSYEQYF
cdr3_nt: TGCAGTGCTAGAGGAGATGGGGGCTCCTACGAGCAGTACTTC

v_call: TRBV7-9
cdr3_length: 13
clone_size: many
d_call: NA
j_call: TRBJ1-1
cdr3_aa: CASSLQTNTEAFF
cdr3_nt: TGTGCCAGCAGCTTACAGACGAACACTGAAGCTTTCTTT

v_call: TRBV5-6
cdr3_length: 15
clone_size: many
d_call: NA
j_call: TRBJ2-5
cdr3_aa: CASSLYGVYQETQYF
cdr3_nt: TGTGCCAGCAGCTTGTACGGAGTGTACCAAGAGACCCAGTACTTC

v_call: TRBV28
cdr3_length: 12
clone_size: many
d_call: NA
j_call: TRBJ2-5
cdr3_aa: CASSLRWETQYF
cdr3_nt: TGTGCCAGCAGTTTGCGCTGGGAGACCCAGTACTTC

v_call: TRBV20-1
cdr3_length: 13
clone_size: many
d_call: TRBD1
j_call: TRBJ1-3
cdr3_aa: CSALRDSQNTIYF
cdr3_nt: TGCAGTGCTTTAAGGGACAGCCAAAACACCATATATTTT

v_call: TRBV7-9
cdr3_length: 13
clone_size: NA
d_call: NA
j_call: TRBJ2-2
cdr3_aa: CASSSPGSGELFF
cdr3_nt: TGTGCCAGCAGCTCACCGGGATCCGGGGAGCTGTTTTTT

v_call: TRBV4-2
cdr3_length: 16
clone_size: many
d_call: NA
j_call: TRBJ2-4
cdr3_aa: CASSQVSGYGKNIQYF
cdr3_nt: TGTGCCAGCAGCCAAGTGTCGGGGTACGGCAAAAACATTCAGTACTTC

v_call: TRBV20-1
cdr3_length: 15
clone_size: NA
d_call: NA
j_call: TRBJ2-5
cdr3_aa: CSAKTPGRGTETQYF
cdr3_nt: TGCAGTGCTAAAACCCCAGGAAGGGGGACGGAGACCCAGTACTTC

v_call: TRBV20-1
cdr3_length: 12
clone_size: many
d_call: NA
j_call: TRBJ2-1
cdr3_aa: CSAREGYNEQFF
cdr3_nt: TGCAGTGCTAGAGAGGGGTACAATGAGCAGTTCTTC

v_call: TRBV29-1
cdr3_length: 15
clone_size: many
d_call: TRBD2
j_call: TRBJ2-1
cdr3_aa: CSVGLSGRRGGEQFF
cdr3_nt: TGCAGCGTTGGCCTTAGCGGGAGGCGGGGTGGTGAGCAGTTCTTC

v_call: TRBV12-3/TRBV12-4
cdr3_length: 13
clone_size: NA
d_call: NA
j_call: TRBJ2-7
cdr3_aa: CASSLAQGSEQYF
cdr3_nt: TGTGCCAGCAGTTTAGCCCAGGGGTCCGAGCAGTACTTC

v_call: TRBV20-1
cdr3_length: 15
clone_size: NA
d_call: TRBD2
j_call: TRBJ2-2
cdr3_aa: CSAATSGVDTRELFF
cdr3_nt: TGCAGTGCCGCGACTAGCGGAGTTGACACCAGGGAGCTGTTTTTT

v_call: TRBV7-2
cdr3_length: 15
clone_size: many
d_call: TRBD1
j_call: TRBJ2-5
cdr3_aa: CASSFYRGTGETQYF
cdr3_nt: TGTGCCAGCAGCTTCTACAGGGGGACCGGAGAGACCCAGTACTTC

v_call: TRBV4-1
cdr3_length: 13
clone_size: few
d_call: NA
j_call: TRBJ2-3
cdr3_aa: CASSQEYADTQYF
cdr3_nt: TGCGCCAGCAGCCAAGAATACGCAGATACGCAGTATTTT

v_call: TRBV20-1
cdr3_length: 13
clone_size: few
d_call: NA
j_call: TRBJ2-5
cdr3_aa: CSARDVRGETQYF
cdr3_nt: TGCAGTGCTAGAGATGTTAGGGGGGAGACCCAGTACTTC

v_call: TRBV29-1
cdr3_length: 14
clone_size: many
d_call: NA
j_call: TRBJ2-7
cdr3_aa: CSVVPVGQGIEQYF
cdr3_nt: TGCAGCGTTGTCCCGGTTGGCCAGGGCATCGAGCAGTACTTC

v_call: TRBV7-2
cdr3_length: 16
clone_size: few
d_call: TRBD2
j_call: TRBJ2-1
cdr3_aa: CASSFTGLASHNEQFF
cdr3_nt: TGTGCCAGCAGCTTCACGGGACTAGCGTCCCACAATGAGCAGTTCTTC

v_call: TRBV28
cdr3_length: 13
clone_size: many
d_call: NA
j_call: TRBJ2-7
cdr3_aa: CASSFLGPYEQYF
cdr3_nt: TGTGCCAGCAGTTTTCTGGGGCCTTACGAGCAGTACTTC

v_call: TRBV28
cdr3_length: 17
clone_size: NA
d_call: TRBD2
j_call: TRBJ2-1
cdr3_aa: CASSPRRGGRALYEQFF
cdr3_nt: TGTGCCAGCAGTCCCCGACGTGGCGGGAGGGCCTTGTATGAGCAGTTCTTC

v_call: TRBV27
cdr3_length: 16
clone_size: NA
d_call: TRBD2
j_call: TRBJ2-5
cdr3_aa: CASSSPSGRSGETQYF
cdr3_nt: TGTGCCAGCAGTTCTCCTAGCGGGAGGTCGGGAGAGACCCAGTACTTC

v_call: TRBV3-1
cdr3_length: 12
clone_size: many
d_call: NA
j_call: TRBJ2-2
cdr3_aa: CASSINTGELFF
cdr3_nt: TGTGCCAGCAGTATTAATACCGGGGAGCTGTTTTTT

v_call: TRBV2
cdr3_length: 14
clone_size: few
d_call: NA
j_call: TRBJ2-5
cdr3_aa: CASSEDRNQETQYF
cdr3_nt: TGTGCCAGCAGTGAAGACAGGAACCAAGAGACCCAGTACTTC

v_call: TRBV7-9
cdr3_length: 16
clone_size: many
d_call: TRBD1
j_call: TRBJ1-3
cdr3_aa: CASSFNARGPGNTIYF
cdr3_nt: TGTGCCAGCAGCTTCAATGCCAGGGGGCCCGGAAACACCATATATTTT

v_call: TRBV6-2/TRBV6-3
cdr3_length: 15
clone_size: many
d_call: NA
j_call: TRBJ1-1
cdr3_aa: CASSYPTGRTPKAFF
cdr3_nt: TGTGCCAGCAGTTACCCGACGGGGAGGACGCCGAAAGCTTTCTTT

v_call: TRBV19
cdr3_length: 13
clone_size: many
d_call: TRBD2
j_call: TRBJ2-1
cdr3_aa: CASNLAGNNEQFF
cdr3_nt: TGTGCCAGTAACCTAGCGGGGAACAATGAGCAGTTCTTC

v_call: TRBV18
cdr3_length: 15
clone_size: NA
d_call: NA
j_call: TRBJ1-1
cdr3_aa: CASSRDLPPNTEAFF
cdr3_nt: TGTGCCAGCTCACGGGACCTTCCCCCGAACACTGAAGCTTTCTTT